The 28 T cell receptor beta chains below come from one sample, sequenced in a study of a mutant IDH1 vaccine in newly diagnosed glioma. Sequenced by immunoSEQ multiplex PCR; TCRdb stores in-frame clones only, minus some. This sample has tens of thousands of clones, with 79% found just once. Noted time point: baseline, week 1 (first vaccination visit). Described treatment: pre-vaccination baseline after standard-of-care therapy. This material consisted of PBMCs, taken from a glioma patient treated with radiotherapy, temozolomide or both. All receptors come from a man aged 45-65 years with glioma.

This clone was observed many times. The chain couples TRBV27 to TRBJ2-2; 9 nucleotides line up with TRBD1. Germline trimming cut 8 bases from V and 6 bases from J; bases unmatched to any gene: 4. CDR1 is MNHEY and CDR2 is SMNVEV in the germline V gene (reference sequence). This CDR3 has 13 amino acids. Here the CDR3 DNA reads TGTGCCAGCGGACAGGGGAGAGCCGGGGAGCTGTTTTTT. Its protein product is CASGQGRAGELFF.

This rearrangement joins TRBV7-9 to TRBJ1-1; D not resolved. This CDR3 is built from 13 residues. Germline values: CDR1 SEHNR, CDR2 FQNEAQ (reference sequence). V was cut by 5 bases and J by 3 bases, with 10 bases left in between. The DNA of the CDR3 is TGTGCCAGCAGCAAGGGTCTTGACACTGAAGCTTTCTTT. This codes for CASSKGLDTEAFF.

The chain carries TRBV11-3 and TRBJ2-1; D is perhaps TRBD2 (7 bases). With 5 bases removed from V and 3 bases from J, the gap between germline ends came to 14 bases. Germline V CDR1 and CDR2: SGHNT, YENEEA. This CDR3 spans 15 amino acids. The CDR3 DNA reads TGTGCCAGCAGCCCCCGGGGGGCGGGCTACAATGAGCAGTTCTTC. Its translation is CASSPRGAGYNEQFF.

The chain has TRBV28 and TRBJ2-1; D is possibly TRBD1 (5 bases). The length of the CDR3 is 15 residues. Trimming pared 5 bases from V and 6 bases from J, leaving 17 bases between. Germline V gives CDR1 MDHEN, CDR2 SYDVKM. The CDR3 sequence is CASSPGSPQGNEQFF. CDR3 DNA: TGTGCCAGCAGTCCCGGGTCTCCCCAGGGCAATGAGCAGTTCTTC.

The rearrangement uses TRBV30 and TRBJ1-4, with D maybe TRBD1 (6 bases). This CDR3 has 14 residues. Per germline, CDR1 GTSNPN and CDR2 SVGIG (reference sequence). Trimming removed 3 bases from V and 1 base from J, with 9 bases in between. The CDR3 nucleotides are TGTGCCTGGAGCTTAGGGGGAACTAATGAAAAACTGTTTTTT. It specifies CAWSLGGTNEKLFF.

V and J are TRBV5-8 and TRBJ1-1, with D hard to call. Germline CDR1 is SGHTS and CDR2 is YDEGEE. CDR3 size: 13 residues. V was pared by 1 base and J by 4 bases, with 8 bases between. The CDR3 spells CASSLKLSTEAFF. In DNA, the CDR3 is TGTGCCAGCAGCTTGAAGCTCAGCACTGAAGCTTTCTTT.

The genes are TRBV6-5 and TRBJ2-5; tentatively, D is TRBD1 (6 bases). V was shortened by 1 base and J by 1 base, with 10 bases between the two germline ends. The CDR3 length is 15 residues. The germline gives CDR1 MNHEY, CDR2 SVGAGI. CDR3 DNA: TGTGCCAGCAGTTACTTGGGGACATCCCAAGAGACCCAGTACTTC. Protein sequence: CASSYLGTSQETQYF.

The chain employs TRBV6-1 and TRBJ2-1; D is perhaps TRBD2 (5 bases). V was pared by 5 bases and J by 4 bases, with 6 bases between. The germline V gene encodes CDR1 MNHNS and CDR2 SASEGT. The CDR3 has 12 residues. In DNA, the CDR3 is TGTGCCAGCAGTCAGCGGTACAATGAGCAGTTCTTC. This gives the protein CASSQRYNEQFF.

The CDR3 spells CASSKHRGSSYNEQFF. For the CDR3, the DNA is TGTGCCAGTAGTAAACATAGGGGGAGCTCCTACAATGAGCAGTTCTTC. This rearrangement joins TRBV19 to TRBJ2-1; D might be TRBD1 (6 bases). Germline V lookup: CDR1 LNHDA, CDR2 SQIVND (reference sequence). This CDR3 contains 16 residues. The V end was cut by 4 bases, the J end by 0 bases, with 13 bases between.

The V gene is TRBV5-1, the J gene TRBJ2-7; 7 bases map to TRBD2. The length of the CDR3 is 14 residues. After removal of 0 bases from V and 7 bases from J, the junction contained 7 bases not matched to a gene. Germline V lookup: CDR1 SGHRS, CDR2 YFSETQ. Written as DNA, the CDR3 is TGCGCCAGCAGCTTGGAGGGAGGGTATCGGGAGCAGTACTTC. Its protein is CASSLEGGYREQYF.

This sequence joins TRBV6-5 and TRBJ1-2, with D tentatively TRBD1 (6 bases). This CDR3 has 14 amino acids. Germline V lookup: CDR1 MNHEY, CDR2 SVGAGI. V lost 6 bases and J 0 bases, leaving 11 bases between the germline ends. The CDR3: CASRRTASNYGYTF. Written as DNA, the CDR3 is TGTGCCAGCAGACGGACAGCTTCTAACTATGGCTACACCTTC.

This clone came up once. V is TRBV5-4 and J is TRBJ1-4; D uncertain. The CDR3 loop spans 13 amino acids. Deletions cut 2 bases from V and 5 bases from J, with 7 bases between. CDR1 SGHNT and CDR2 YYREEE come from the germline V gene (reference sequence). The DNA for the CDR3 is TGTGCCAGCAGCTTCCGGCAGAATGAAAAACTGTTTTTT. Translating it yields CASSFRQNEKLFF.

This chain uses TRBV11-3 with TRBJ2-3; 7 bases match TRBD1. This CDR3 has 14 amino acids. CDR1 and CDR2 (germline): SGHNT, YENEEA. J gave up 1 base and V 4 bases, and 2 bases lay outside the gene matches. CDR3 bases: TGTGCCAGCAGCTACAGGGGCGGCACAGATACGCAGTATTTT. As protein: CASSYRGGTDTQYF.

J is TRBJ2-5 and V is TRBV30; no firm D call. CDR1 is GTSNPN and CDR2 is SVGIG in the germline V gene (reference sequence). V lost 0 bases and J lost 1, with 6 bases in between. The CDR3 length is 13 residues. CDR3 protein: CAWSVALQETQYF. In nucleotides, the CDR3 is TGTGCCTGGAGTGTTGCCCTCCAAGAGACCCAGTACTTC.

Here the CDR3 DNA reads TGTGCCAGCAGCACCTTTGGGGCGTTGGGCTACACCTTC. Translation: CASSTFGALGYTF. This sequence joins TRBV7-9 and TRBJ1-2; tentative D call: TRBD1 (5 bases). In germline, CDR1 is SEHNR, CDR2 FQNEAQ (reference sequence). The CDR3 is made up of 13 amino acids. Trimming cost V 5 bases and J 8 bases, with 15 bases left between them.

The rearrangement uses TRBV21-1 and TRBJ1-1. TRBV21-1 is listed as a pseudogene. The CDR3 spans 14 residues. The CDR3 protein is CASSGGPTNTEAFF. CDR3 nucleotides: TGTGCCAGCAGCGGGGGGCCGACGAACACTGAAGCTTTCTTT.

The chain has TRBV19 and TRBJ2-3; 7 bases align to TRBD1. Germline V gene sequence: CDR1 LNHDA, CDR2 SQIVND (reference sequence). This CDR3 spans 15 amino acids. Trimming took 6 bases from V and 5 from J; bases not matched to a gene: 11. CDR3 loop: CASRRTQGVQDTQYF. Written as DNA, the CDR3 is TGTGCCAGTAGGCGTACCCAGGGGGTACAAGATACGCAGTATTTT.

Here the CDR3 reads CASSEGFLSGANVLTF. The CDR3 nucleotides read TGTGCCAGCAGTGAAGGGTTTCTCTCTGGGGCCAACGTCCTGACTTTC. J is TRBJ2-6 and V is TRBV6-1; no reliable D call. The CDR3 runs to 16 residues. Per the germline V gene, CDR1 is MNHNS and CDR2 is SASEGT. V lost 1 base to trimming and J lost 0 bases, with 7 bases between them.

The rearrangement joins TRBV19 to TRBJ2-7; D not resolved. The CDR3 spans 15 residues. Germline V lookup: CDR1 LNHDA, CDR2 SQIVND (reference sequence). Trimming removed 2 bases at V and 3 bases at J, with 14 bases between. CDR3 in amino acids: CASSIRWSQDYEQYF. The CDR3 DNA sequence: TGTGCCAGTAGTATACGCTGGTCCCAGGACTACGAGCAGTACTTC.

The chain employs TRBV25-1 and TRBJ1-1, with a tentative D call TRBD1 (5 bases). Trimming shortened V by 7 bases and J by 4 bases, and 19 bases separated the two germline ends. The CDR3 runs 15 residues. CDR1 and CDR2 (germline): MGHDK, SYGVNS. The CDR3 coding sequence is TGTGCCAGCATAAGATCGTATTGGGGGGGCACTGAAGCTTTCTTT. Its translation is CASIRSYWGGTEAFF. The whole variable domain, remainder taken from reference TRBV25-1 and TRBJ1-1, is EADIYQTPRYLVIGTGKKITLECSQTMGHDKMYWYQQDPGMELHLIHYSYGVNSTEKGDLSSESTVSRIRTEHFPLTLESARPSHTSQYLCASIRSYWGGTEAFFGQGTRLTVV.

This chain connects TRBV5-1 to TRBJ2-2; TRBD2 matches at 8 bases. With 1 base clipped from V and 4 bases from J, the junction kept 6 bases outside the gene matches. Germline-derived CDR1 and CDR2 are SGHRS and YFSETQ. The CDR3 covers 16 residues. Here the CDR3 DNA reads TGCGCCAGCAGCTTGACGGGGGGGCCGGTCACCGGGGAGCTGTTTTTT. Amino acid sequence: CASSLTGGPVTGELFF. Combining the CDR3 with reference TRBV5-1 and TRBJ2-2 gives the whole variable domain KAGVTQTPRYLIKTRGQQVTLSCSPISGHRSVSWYQQTPGQGLQFLFEYFSETQRNKGNFPGRFSGRQFSNSRSEMNVSTLELGDSALYLCASSLTGGPVTGELFFGEGSRLTVL.

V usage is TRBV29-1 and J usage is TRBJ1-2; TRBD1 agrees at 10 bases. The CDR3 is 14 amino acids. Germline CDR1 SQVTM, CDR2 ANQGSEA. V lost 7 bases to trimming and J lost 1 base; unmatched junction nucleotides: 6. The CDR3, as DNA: TGCAGCGCGGAGGGACAGGGGATTAACTATGGCTACACCTTC. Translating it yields CSAEGQGINYGYTF.

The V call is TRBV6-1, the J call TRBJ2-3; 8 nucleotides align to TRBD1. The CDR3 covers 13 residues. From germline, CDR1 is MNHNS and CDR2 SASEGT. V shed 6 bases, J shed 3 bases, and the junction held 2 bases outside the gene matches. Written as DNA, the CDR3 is TGTGCCAGCAGCCACAGGGGGACAGATACGCAGTATTTT. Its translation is CASSHRGTDTQYF.

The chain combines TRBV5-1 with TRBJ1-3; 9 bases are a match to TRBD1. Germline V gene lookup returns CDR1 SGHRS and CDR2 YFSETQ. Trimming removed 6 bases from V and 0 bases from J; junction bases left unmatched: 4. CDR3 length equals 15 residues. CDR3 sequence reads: CASKTGGASGNTIYF. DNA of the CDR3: TGCGCCAGCAAGACAGGGGGAGCCTCTGGAAACACCATATATTTT.

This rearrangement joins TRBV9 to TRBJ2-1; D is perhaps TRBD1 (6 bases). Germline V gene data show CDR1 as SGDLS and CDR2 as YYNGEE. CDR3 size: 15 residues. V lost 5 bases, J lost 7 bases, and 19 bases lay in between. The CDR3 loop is CASSVTGFTANEQFF. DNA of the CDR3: TGTGCCAGCAGTGTTACAGGGTTTACAGCGAATGAGCAGTTCTTC. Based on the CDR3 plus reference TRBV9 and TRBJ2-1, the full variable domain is DSGVTQTPKHLITATGQRVTLRCSPRSGDLSVYWYQQSLDQGLQFLIQYYNGEERAKGNILERFSAQQFPDLHSELNLSSLELGDSALYFCASSVTGFTANEQFFGPGTRLTVL.

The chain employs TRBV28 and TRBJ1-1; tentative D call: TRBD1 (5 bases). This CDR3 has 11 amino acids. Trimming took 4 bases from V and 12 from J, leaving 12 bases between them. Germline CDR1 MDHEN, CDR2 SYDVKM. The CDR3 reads CASSSPGKTFF. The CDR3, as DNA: TGTGCCAGCAGTTCCCCAGGGAAAACTTTCTTT.

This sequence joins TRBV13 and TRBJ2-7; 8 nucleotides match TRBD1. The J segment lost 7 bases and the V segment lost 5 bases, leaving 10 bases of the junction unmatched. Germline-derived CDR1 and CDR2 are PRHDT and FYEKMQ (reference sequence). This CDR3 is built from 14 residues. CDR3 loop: CASSPRTGLREQYF. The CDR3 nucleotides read TGTGCCAGCAGCCCCAGGACAGGGCTGAGGGAGCAGTACTTC.

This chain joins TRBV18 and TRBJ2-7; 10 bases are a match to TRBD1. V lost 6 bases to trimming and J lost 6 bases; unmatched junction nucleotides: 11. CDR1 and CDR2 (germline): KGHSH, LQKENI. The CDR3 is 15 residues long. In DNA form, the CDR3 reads TGTGCCAGCTCTCCCCTACGGGACAGGGGAGGCGAGCAGTACTTC. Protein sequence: CASSPLRDRGGEQYF.